A selection of T cell receptor beta chains follows, all from one sample in a study of OX40 agonist ivuxolimab in advanced cancers. The data were produced by immunoSEQ multiplex PCR, yet TCRdb's version contains in-frame clones alone and is incomplete. The table lists fewer than 100,000 clones, about 83% of them singletons. The starting material was CD4+ or CD8+ T cells sorted from blood, obtained in a trial of the OX40 agonist ivuxolimab. Every receptor here comes from an adult with an advanced solid tumor such as melanoma, head and neck, liver or kidney cancer. Each CDR3 is given with its conserved first and last residue. A D gene is named only where the DNA matches it firmly. Rows may omit the clone size; those that give it use once, few, many or a size class.

v_gene: TRBV10-3
d_gene: NA
j_gene: TRBJ1-2
abundance: NA
CDR3aa: CAISELQGFNYGYTF
CDR3nt: TGTGCCATCAGTGAGCTTCAGGGATTTAACTATGGCTACACCTTC

v_gene: TRBV9
d_gene: TRBD1
j_gene: TRBJ2-1
abundance: once
CDR3aa: CASSSGTGWQFF
CDR3nt: TGTGCCAGCAGCAGCGGGACAGGGTGGCAGTTCTTC

v_gene: TRBV19
d_gene: TRBD1
j_gene: TRBJ1-5
abundance: NA
CDR3aa: CASSSGTGSYSNQPQHF
CDR3nt: TGTGCCAGCTCGTCCGGGACAGGGAGTTATAGCAATCAGCCCCAGCATTTT

v_gene: TRBV19
d_gene: NA
j_gene: TRBJ2-5
abundance: NA
CDR3aa: CASSVGGPVETQYF
CDR3nt: TGTGCCAGTAGTGTGGGGGGGCCGGTCGAGACCCAGTACTTC

v_gene: TRBV11-2
d_gene: NA
j_gene: TRBJ2-7
abundance: NA
CDR3aa: CASSLGAGTYEQYF
CDR3nt: TGTGCCAGCAGCTTAGGTGCGGGAACCTACGAGCAGTACTTC

v_gene: TRBV7-9
d_gene: TRBD2
j_gene: TRBJ2-3
abundance: NA
CDR3aa: CASSWTSGGYTDTQYF
CDR3nt: TGTGCCAGCAGCTGGACTAGCGGGGGCTACACAGATACGCAGTATTTT

v_gene: TRBV5-4
d_gene: NA
j_gene: TRBJ1-1
abundance: once
CDR3aa: CASSLGTMETEAFF
CDR3nt: TGTGCCAGCAGCTTAGGGACAATGGAGACTGAAGCTTTCTTT

v_gene: TRBV7-2
d_gene: TRBD1
j_gene: TRBJ1-6
abundance: NA
CDR3aa: CASSLNRQGGSPLHF
CDR3nt: TGTGCCAGCAGCTTAAACCGACAGGGTGGTTCACCCCTCCACTTT

v_gene: TRBV6-1
d_gene: NA
j_gene: TRBJ2-7
abundance: NA
CDR3aa: CASSDRGYEQYF
CDR3nt: TGTGCCAGCAGTGACAGGGGATACGAGCAGTACTTC

v_gene: TRBV10-1
d_gene: NA
j_gene: TRBJ1-1
abundance: NA
CDR3aa: CASSESQGDQEAFF
CDR3nt: TGCGCCAGCAGTGAGTCTCAGGGCGACCAAGAAGCTTTCTTT

v_gene: TRBV5-1
d_gene: NA
j_gene: TRBJ2-3
abundance: NA
CDR3aa: CASTRTATDTQYF
CDR3nt: TGCGCCAGCACCCGGACAGCCACAGATACGCAGTATTTT

v_gene: TRBV7-2
d_gene: NA
j_gene: TRBJ2-3
abundance: few
CDR3aa: CASILTAGSDTQYF
CDR3nt: TGTGCCAGCATCTTGACCGCAGGGTCAGATACGCAGTATTTT